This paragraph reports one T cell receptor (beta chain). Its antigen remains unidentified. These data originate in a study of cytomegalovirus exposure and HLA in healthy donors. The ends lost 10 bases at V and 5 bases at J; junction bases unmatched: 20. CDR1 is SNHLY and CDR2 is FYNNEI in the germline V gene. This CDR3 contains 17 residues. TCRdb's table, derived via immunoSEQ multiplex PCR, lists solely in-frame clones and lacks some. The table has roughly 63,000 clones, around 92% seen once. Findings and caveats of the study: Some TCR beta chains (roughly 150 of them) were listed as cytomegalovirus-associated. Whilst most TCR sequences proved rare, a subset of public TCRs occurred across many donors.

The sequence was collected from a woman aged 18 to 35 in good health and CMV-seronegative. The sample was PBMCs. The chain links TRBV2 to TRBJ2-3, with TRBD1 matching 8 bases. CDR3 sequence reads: CAMDPERGQGAQDTQYF. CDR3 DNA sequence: TGTGCCATGGACCCCGAACGTGGGCAGGGGGCACAAGATACGCAGTATTTT.